This T cell receptor beta chain was captured in a study of siplizumab effects on memory and regulatory T cells (dated by TCRdb to between 2018 and 2021). General notes on the study: The study examined how the anti-CD2 antibody siplizumab affects alloreactive T-cell subsets in allogeneic mixed lymphocyte reactions built from human PBMCs.

This clone was seen only once. The specificity of this receptor is unknown. No base quality information exists; no much larger clone differs at one position. Sorted unstimulated T cells and proliferating T cells recovered from mixed lymphocyte reactions underwent TCRbeta CDR3 sequencing. Fresh whole blood from roughly 10 HLA-typed healthy donors was used to isolate PBMCs. To map where alloreactive clones came from, unstimulated CD4+ regulatory T cells were FACS-sorted. The library was obtained by the immunoSEQ multiplex PCR assay. Each sample had roughly 100,000 TCR templates assayed by the deep sequencing platform. Genomic DNA extracted from sorted T cells was the material used for TCRbeta CDR3 sequencing. In the authors' own workflow: The R programming language was used for clonal analysis of TCRbeta CDR3 data. Alloreactive CD4+ and CD8+ clones were defined by comparing unstimulated samples with post-reaction CFSE-low samples. Regulatory or non-regulatory origin was assigned to alloreactive CD4+ clones by matching of sequences to sorted unstimulated Treg and non-Treg repertoires. TCRdb mirrors the immuneACCESS table, restricted to in-frame sequences. Some clones are absent from its copies; in checked studies, under half trace to an unresolved V gene, and the reason for the others is unknown. The DNA was the basis for D and trimming; V, J and clone size are from that table. For this sample the table gives 85,000 to 130,000 clones, of which 93% were detected only once. About 0.62% of the sample is taken by the ten largest.

What the research found in general, with its limitations: In reactions with siplizumab, an average of around 70% of mappable alloreactive CD4+ clones were Treg-derived, compared with roughly 26% in control reactions. Because sequences below about 10^-5 frequency were poorly captured, only a minor fraction of alloreactive clones could be mapped to unstimulated subsets. Compared with memory T cells, unstimulated naive T cells appeared more diverse, and naive cells seemed to make a substantial contribution to the alloresponse. Whether proliferating Tregs from siplizumab cultures actually had suppressive function was not functionally confirmed. Siplizumab significantly reduced the cumulative frequency of alloreactive sequences traceable to unstimulated CD4+ memory T cells. For roughly 75-97% of proliferating CD4+ or CD8+ clones, no naive or memory phenotype could be assigned.

The junction carries 13 bases between V and J, which are trimmed by 3 bases and 1 base respectively. Taken from the germline V gene, the CDR1 and CDR2 loops are KGHSH and LQKENI. The CDR3 goes from the cysteine to the phenylalanine over 16 residues. Only the CDR3 region is kept as DNA, spanning 48 bases read in frame from base 1. The sequencing input was Tregs sorted from blood. This clonotype was obtained from a human donor in good health. The V gene is TRBV18 and the J gene is TRBJ1-5; TRBD1 is a weak D gene call, 5 bases matching. This receptor carries the CDR3 CASSPVGGGSNQPQHF. The sequence in DNA is TGTGCCAGCTCACCGGTTGGGGGGGGAAGCAATCAGCCCCAGCATTTT.